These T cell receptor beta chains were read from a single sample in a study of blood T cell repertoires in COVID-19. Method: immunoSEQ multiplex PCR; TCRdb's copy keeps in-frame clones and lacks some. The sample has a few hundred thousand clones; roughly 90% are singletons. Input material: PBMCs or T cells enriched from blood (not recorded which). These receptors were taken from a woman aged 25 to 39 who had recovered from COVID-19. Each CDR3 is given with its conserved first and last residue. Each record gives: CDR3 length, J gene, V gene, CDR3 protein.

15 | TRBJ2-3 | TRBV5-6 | CASSSPGGVTDTQYF
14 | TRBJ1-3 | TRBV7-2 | CASSRQGTGNTIYF
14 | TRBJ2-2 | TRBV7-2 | CASSRQGASGELFF
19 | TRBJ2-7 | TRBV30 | CAWSKGTSGGAFPTYEQYF
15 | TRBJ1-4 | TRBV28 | CASSPMGSPNEKLFF
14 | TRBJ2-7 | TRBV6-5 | CASSYSIGGYEQYF
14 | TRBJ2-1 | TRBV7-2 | CASSLKPTYNEQFF
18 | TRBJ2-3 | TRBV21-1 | CASSPRCGGASLTDTQYF
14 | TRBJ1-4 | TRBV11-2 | CASSPDRGNEKLFF
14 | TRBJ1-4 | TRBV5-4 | CASSLRTGNEKLFF
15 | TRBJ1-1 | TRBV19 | CASSMIRDRGTEAFF
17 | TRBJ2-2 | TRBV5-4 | CASSSEPGQMNTGELFF
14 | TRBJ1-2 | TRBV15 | CATSSRATGYGYTF
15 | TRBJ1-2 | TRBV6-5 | CASIRMGGPNYGYTF
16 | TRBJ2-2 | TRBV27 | CASSSLAGAITGELFF
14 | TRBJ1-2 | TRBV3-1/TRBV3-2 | CASSPARGNYGYTF
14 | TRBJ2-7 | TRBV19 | CASSITGSSYEQYF
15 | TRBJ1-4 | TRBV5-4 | CASSLYSEGREKLFF
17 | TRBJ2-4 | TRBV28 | CASSPPTGGRAKNIQYF
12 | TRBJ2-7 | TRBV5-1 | CASSLEVGEQYF
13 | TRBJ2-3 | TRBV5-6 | CASSLAGTDTQYF
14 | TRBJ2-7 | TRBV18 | CASSPPPGSYEQYF
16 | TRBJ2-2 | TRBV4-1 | CASSRYTGANTGELFF
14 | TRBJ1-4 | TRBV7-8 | CASSAQGNNEKLFF
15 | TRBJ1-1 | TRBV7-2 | CASSPRTGRNTEAFF
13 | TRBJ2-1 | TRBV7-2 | CASSSPTYNEQFF
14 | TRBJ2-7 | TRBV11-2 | CASSKAAGNYEQYF
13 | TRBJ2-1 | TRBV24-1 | CATSRDRVGEQFF
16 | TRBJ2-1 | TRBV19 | CARPLGGQGARNEQFF